Listed here are 9 T cell receptor beta chains from one sample, sequenced in a study of cytomegalovirus exposure and HLA in healthy donors. Amplification used 60 Vbeta primers and 13 Jbeta primers. Sequencing was performed with immunoSEQ multiplex PCR; in TCRdb, only in-frame clones are kept and a portion is missing. The sample has 55,000 to 75,000 clones, 62% seen once. Sequenced sample: PBMCs. These receptors were obtained from a man aged 30-40 years in good health and CMV-seronegative.

The gene calls are TRBV9 and TRBJ2-7; D not resolved. CDR3 size: 14 residues. With 2 bases removed from V and 6 bases from J, the gap between germline ends came to 15 bases. Germline CDR1 and CDR2: SGDLS and YYNGEE. CDR3: CASSVSSPLGEQYF. CDR3 coding DNA: TGTGCCAGCAGCGTGAGTTCCCCTCTTGGCGAGCAGTACTTC.

This clone was seen more than once but under ten times. V is TRBV28 and J is TRBJ2-3; 11 nucleotides agree with TRBD2. The CDR3 runs to 15 residues. With V trimmed by 4 bases and J by 4 bases, 4 bases remained unmatched. The germline V gene has CDR1 MDHEN and CDR2 SYDVKM. The CDR3 loop is CASSSLAGGADTQYF. CDR3 DNA sequence: TGTGCCAGCAGTTCCCTAGCGGGGGGCGCAGATACGCAGTATTTT.

This clone was counted between two and nine times. This rearrangement joins TRBV5-4 to TRBJ2-5, with 7 bases that match TRBD1. Germline V gives CDR1 SGHNT, CDR2 YYREEE (reference sequence). Germline trimming cut 3 bases from V and 5 bases from J; bases unmatched to any gene: 4. The CDR3 runs to 13 residues. CDR3 residues: CASSSGQTETQYF. In DNA form, the CDR3 reads TGTGCCAGCAGCTCGGGACAGACGGAGACCCAGTACTTC.

In this sample, this clone turned up once. The chain employs TRBV30 and TRBJ2-1; TRBD2 matches 9 bases. Germline V lookup: CDR1 GTSNPN, CDR2 SVGIG (reference sequence). The J segment lost 3 bases and the V segment lost 2 bases, leaving 8 bases of the junction unmatched. CDR3 length: 16 residues. The DNA for the CDR3 is TGTGCCTGGAGTATCTCGGGACTAGCCCGCTACAATGAGCAGTTCTTC. It specifies CAWSISGLARYNEQFF.

The chain uses TRBV15 and TRBJ2-3; 7 positions agree with TRBD2. J lost 0 bases, V lost 4 bases, and 4 bases had no gene match. Germline CDR1 LNHNV, CDR2 YYDKDF (reference sequence). CDR3 length equals 15 residues. CDR3 region: CATSKRDYSTDTQYF. The DNA for the CDR3 is TGTGCCACCAGCAAGCGGGACTATAGCACAGATACGCAGTATTTT.

The chain employs TRBV6-5 and TRBJ1-5; D may be TRBD1 (5 bases). The V and J ends lost 1 base and 6 bases respectively, with 10 bases between them. This CDR3 spans 14 amino acids. Germline CDR1 and CDR2: MNHEY and SVGAGI. The CDR3 is CASSYWGVGQPQHF. The CDR3 nucleotides read TGTGCCAGCAGTTACTGGGGGGTCGGTCAGCCCCAGCATTTT.

The rearrangement uses TRBV2 and TRBJ2-1; a weak D match, TRBD2 (5 bases). Trimming took off 10 bases at V and 2 bases at J, with 12 bases between the two ends. Germline lookup yields CDR1 SNHLY and CDR2 FYNNEI. The CDR3 contains 13 residues. The CDR3 is CATTEGPYNEQFF. For the CDR3, the DNA is TGTGCCACCACTGAGGGCCCCTACAATGAGCAGTTCTTC.

The chain uses TRBV10-1 and TRBJ2-7; D call uncertain. The germline V gene encodes CDR1 WNHNN and CDR2 SYGVQD (reference sequence). The CDR3 contains 15 residues. Trimming stripped 2 bases from V and 5 bases from J, with 16 bases between. The CDR3 loop reads CASSEIKWAMDEQYF. CDR3 nucleotides: TGCGCCAGCAGTGAGATAAAGTGGGCGATGGACGAGCAGTACTTC.

The genes are TRBV6-1 and TRBJ1-1; D perhaps matches TRBD1 (6 bases). The CDR3 loop spans 13 amino acids. The V and J ends lost 6 bases and 2 bases respectively, with 10 bases between them. The germline V gene has CDR1 MNHNS and CDR2 SASEGT. The DNA of the CDR3 is TGTGCCAGCAGGACGACAGGAAACACTGAAGCTTTCTTT. Encoded protein: CASRTTGNTEAFF.